Below, 13 T cell receptor beta chains from the same sample are listed, as sequenced in a study of blood T cells in healthy people across ages. It was with a sample-barcoded 5' primer and a J-beta primer mix that a second PCR of about 7 to 12 cycles was run. TCRdb reprocessed the 5' RACE reads with MiXCR, giving one entry per CDR3 protein. The sample lists about a million distinct CDR3 sequences, under 50% occurring once. The specimen was blood. These receptors came from a man aged 25 to 40 in good health.

The sample holds a few counts of this clonotype. CDR3 nucleotides: TGTGCCAGCAGCTACGGGACGGCGAACTACAATGAGCAGTTCTTC. It translates to CASSYGTANYNEQFF. This chain links TRBV7-2 with TRBJ2-1, with D tentatively TRBD1 or TRBD2 (5 bases each). Per germline, CDR1 SGHTA and CDR2 FQGNSA. CDR3 size: 15 residues. V shed 4 bases and J shed 3 bases, with 13 bases lying between them.

The chain joins TRBV3-1 to TRBJ1-2; tentative D call: TRBD1 (5 bases). The ends were cut back, 2 bases at V and 8 bases at J, with 12 bases in the middle. The CDR3 runs to 13 residues. Germline CDR1 and CDR2: LGHDT and YNNKEL (reference sequence). This chain's CDR3 is CASSQSGGNGYTF. Here the CDR3 DNA reads TGTGCCAGCAGCCAATCGGGGGGAAACGGCTACACCTTC.

A word on this clonotype: A much larger clonotype is one base distant, so this may be a read error. This chain links TRBV10-3 with TRBJ1-2; a weak D match, TRBD1 (6 bases). Germline CDR1 reads ENHRY; CDR2 reads SYGVKD. CDR3 length: 14 residues. The ends were cut back, 4 bases at V and 6 bases at J, with 15 bases in the middle. The DNA for the CDR3 is TGTGCCATCAGTGCCTCGGAGGGGGGGCATGGCTACACCTTC. This sequence encodes CAISASEGGHGYTF.

This clonotype turned up a few times. The chain links TRBV7-2 to TRBJ2-7; D unclear. CDR3 length: 13 amino acids. Germline CDR1 reads SGHTA; CDR2 reads FQGNSA. V lost 6 bases to trimming and J lost 2 bases, with 11 bases between them. CDR3 sequence: CASSKGGTYEQYF. The CDR3 nucleotides read TGTGCCAGCAGTAAGGGCGGAACCTACGAGCAGTACTTC.

V is TRBV6-6 and J is TRBJ2-7; maybe TRBD1 (5 bases). V was cut by 2 bases and J by 5 bases, with 13 bases left in between. Per germline, CDR1 MNHNY and CDR2 SVGAGI (reference sequence). The CDR3 runs 14 residues. Written as DNA, the CDR3 is TGTGCCAGCAGTTACAGGGGTGAGTCGCACGAGCAGTACTTC. Its protein is CASSYRGESHEQYF.

The rearrangement joins TRBV12-3 or TRBV12-4 to TRBJ1-2, with a tentative D call TRBD1 (5 bases). Between the trimmed V and J ends, which lost 5 bases and 0 bases, there was a span of 16 bases. The CDR3 has 16 residues. CDR3 amino acids: CASSDRDQITNYGYTF. The CDR3 region has the DNA TGTGCCAGCAGTGACCGGGACCAAATTACTAACTATGGCTACACCTTC.

This clonotype was observed at least ten times. The V gene is TRBV18, the J gene TRBJ1-5; D gene uncertain. With 3 bases removed from V and 8 bases from J, the gap between germline ends came to 8 bases. Germline CDR1 and CDR2: KGHSH and LQKENI. The CDR3 consists of 12 residues. Here the CDR3 reads CASSPRNEPQHF. The CDR3 DNA follows: TGTGCCAGCTCACCTCGGAACGAGCCCCAGCATTTT.

This clonotype was seen many times. The J gene is TRBJ2-1, the V gene TRBV20-1; TRBD2 matches at 8 bases. This CDR3 spans 16 amino acids. CDR1 DFQATT and CDR2 SNEGSKA come from the germline V gene (reference sequence). V lost 0 bases, J lost 5 bases, and 9 bases stayed unmatched. The CDR3 DNA reads as TGCAGTGCTAGAGATGGGGTAGCGGGGTACGACAATGAGCAGTTCTTC. Amino acids: CSARDGVAGYDNEQFF.

This chain connects TRBV7-3 to TRBJ1-3; D not certain. CDR1 SGHTA and CDR2 FQGTGA come from the germline V gene. CDR3 length: 12 amino acids. Between the trimmed V and J ends, which lost 5 bases and 11 bases, there was a span of 13 bases. The CDR3 DNA reads as TGTGCCAGCAGCCCTAGACCGCGCCCCATATATTTT. Protein sequence: CASSPRPRPIYF.

The V gene is TRBV6-6, the J gene TRBJ2-5; possible D gene TRBD2, 6 bases. The germline CDR1 and CDR2 sequences are MNHNY and SVGAGI (reference sequence). V was clipped by 2 bases and J by 3 bases, with 13 bases between them. The CDR3 consists of 15 residues. In nucleotides, the CDR3 is TGTGCCAGCAGTTACGGCGGGGTTCGTAAAGAGACCCAGTACTTC. This gives the protein CASSYGGVRKETQYF.

The CDR3, as DNA: TGCGCCAGCAGCCCACGCAGGGGATCCAACACCGGGGAGCTGTTTTTT. It yields the protein CASSPRRGSNTGELFF. The genes are TRBV4-3 and TRBJ2-2; TRBD1 is a possible D gene (6 bases). Trimming cost V 4 bases and J 2 bases, with 14 bases left between them. This CDR3 has 16 amino acids. Germline V gene sequence: CDR1 LGHNA, CDR2 YSLEER.

The sample holds a few counts of this clonotype. The chain employs TRBV4-3 and TRBJ2-3; D remains unclear. V was shortened by 0 bases and J by 8 bases, with 6 bases between the two germline ends. From germline, CDR1 is LGHNA and CDR2 YSLEER. CDR3 length: 12 amino acids. The CDR3: CASSQESGTQYF. CDR3 nucleotides: TGCGCCAGCAGCCAAGAATCTGGTACGCAGTATTTT.

This clonotype was seen only a few times. V is TRBV6-5 and J is TRBJ2-3, with TRBD1 as a possible D gene (7 bases). The germline CDR1 and CDR2 sequences are MNHEY and SVGAGI. Trimming cost V 5 bases and J 4 bases, with 16 bases left between them. The CDR3 spans 15 residues. CDR3 in amino acids: CASSMQGGKADTQYF. CDR3 in DNA: TGTGCCAGCAGTATGCAGGGGGGCAAAGCAGATACGCAGTATTTT.